These 23 T cell receptor beta chains were all obtained from the same sample, sequenced in a study of blood T cell repertoires in COVID-19. Profiling relied on immunoSEQ multiplex PCR, and the TCRdb table lists in-frame clones only, not all of them. The profile shows 200,000 to 250,000 clones, about 86% of them singletons. The sequenced sample consisted of peripheral blood. The receptor set was obtained from a man in his forties or fifties with active or convalescent COVID-19.

This clone appeared once. The chain joins TRBV6-5 to TRBJ2-7, with D unclear. Germline CDR1 is MNHEY and CDR2 is SVGAGI. This CDR3 is built from 13 residues. The V and J ends lost 8 bases and 0 bases respectively, with 11 bases between them. CDR3 bases: TGTGCCAGCTGCGCCCGCCGCTCCTACGAGCAGTACTTC. Protein product: CASCARRSYEQYF.

The chain has TRBV2 and TRBJ2-2; TRBD2 matches 7 bases. J gave up 6 bases and V 8 bases, and 9 bases lay outside the gene matches. Germline V CDR1 and CDR2: SNHLY, FYNNEI. This CDR3 is 14 amino acids long. The CDR3, as DNA: TGTGCCAGCGGACTAGTCTCTCTTGCCGGGGAGCTGTTTTTT. Translated, it gives CASGLVSLAGELFF.

The J gene is TRBJ2-6, the V gene TRBV27; a weak D match, TRBD2 (5 bases). Germline CDR1 is MNHEY and CDR2 is SMNVEV (reference sequence). The CDR3 length is 13 residues. Trimming removed 6 bases from V and 4 bases from J, with 7 bases in between. The CDR3 reads CASSLAGANVLTF. CDR3 nucleotides: TGTGCCAGCAGCCTAGCCGGGGCCAACGTCCTGACTTTC.

The chain links TRBV3-1 (or the pseudogene TRBV3-2) to TRBJ2-1; perhaps TRBD1 as D (6 bases). This CDR3 has 12 residues. Germline V gene data show CDR1 as LGHDT and CDR2 as YNNKEL (reference sequence). V was clipped by 4 bases and J by 7 bases, with 8 bases between them. This CDR3 is CASSRDRNEQFF. The CDR3 DNA reads as TGTGCCAGCAGCCGCGACAGGAATGAGCAGTTCTTC.

This clone was seen just once. CDR3 sequence reads: CASSSRDAAHEQFF. The DNA for the CDR3 is TGTGCCAGCAGCTCTCGAGACGCGGCCCATGAGCAGTTCTTC. The chain combines TRBV11-2 with TRBJ2-1; D gene unclear. The CDR3 contains 14 residues. The germline V gene has CDR1 SGHAT and CDR2 FQNNGV. V was cut by 4 bases and J by 8 bases, with 15 bases left in between.

The genes are TRBV14 and TRBJ2-3; D not certain. Germline-derived CDR1 and CDR2 are SGHDN and FVKESK. V gave up 2 bases and J gave up 4 bases, with 7 bases separating them. This CDR3 is 13 amino acids long. In DNA, the CDR3 is TGTGCCAGCAGCCAACAAAGCGCAGATACGCAGTATTTT. Translated: CASSQQSADTQYF.

This clone has a handful of counts. V and J are TRBV2 and TRBJ1-2, with 9 bases aligning to TRBD1. V shed 6 bases and J 4 bases; nucleotides not matched to a gene: 12. CDR3 length equals 16 residues. Germline CDR1 reads SNHLY; CDR2 reads FYNNEI. The DNA for the CDR3 is TGTGCCAGCAGGACCGGGACAGGGTTTTATAGCTATGGCTACACCTTC. Translated: CASRTGTGFYSYGYTF.

This clone has just one count. The rearrangement links TRBV5-5 to TRBJ2-1; 13 bases are a match to TRBD2. This CDR3 comprises 18 residues. The V segment lost 1 base and the J segment 5 bases; nucleotides outside the gene matches: 9. Per the germline V gene, CDR1 is SGHKS and CDR2 is YYEKEE (reference sequence). The CDR3 sequence is CASSLWGGGLAGDNEQFF. The DNA of the CDR3 is TGTGCCAGCAGCTTGTGGGGGGGAGGACTAGCGGGAGACAATGAGCAGTTCTTC.

The chain joins TRBV5-4 to TRBJ2-7, with 12 positions matching TRBD2. V shed 0 bases and J 3 bases; nucleotides not matched to a gene: 4. This CDR3 contains 16 residues. Germline CDR1 reads SGHNT; CDR2 reads YYREEE (reference sequence). As DNA, the CDR3 is TGTGCCAGCAGCTTGGGACTAGCGGGAGCAGGCTACGAGCAGTACTTC. As protein: CASSLGLAGAGYEQYF.

As DNA, the CDR3 is TGTGCCAGCAGTCCCCGGAGGTTAACAGATACGCAGTATTTT. Amino acid sequence: CASSPRRLTDTQYF. The chain uses TRBV28 and TRBJ2-3; a weak D match, TRBD2 (5 bases). V lost 5 bases and J lost 3, with 12 bases in between. CDR3 size: 14 residues. CDR1 is MDHEN and CDR2 is SYDVKM in the germline V gene.

This clone has only one observation. The gene calls are TRBV3-1 (or the pseudogene TRBV3-2) and TRBJ2-3, with a tentative D call TRBD2 (5 bases). The CDR3 contains 16 residues. Trimming stripped 0 bases from V and 0 bases from J, with 10 bases between. CDR1 and CDR2 (germline): LGHDT, YNNKEL (reference sequence). The CDR3 loop is CASSQEVGVSTDTQYF. CDR3 in DNA: TGTGCCAGCAGCCAAGAGGTCGGGGTCAGCACAGATACGCAGTATTTT.

V is TRBV6-5 and J is TRBJ2-3; a weak D match, TRBD2 (5 bases). The germline gives CDR1 MNHEY, CDR2 SVGAGI. Trimming cost V 6 bases and J 4 bases, with 14 bases left between them. The CDR3 is 14 amino acids. CDR3: CASRPRGWADTQYF. The DNA for the CDR3 is TGTGCCAGCAGGCCTCGGGGTTGGGCAGATACGCAGTATTTT.

The gene calls are TRBV11-2 and TRBJ2-1; tentative D call: TRBD1 (5 bases). There are 15 residues in the CDR3. Trimming removed 1 base from V and 3 bases from J, with 10 bases in between. CDR1 and CDR2 from the germline V gene are SGHAT and FQNNGV. The CDR3 here is CASSLVQVNYNEQFF. Written as DNA, the CDR3 is TGTGCCAGCAGCTTAGTACAGGTTAACTACAATGAGCAGTTCTTC.

This clone was recorded many times. V and J are TRBV6-5 and TRBJ1-1, with D unclear. Germline V gene data show CDR1 as MNHEY and CDR2 as SVGAGI. V was trimmed by 6 bases and J by 4 bases, leaving 15 bases between them. The CDR3 is made up of 14 amino acids. The CDR3 is CASREFPASTEAFF. Here the CDR3 DNA reads TGTGCCAGCAGGGAGTTTCCCGCGTCCACTGAAGCTTTCTTT.

This chain links TRBV15 with TRBJ2-7; D might be TRBD1 (5 bases). Germline CDR1 is LNHNV and CDR2 is YYDKDF (reference sequence). The V end lost 8 bases, the J end lost 5 bases, and 16 bases lay between the germline ends. The CDR3 covers 13 residues. CDR3 loop: CATGPGRANEQYF. The DNA for the CDR3 is TGTGCCACCGGCCCTGGCAGGGCAAACGAGCAGTACTTC.

The V call is TRBV4-1, the J call TRBJ2-1, with 9 bases identical to TRBD2. The CDR3 covers 19 residues. J lost 5 bases, V lost 3 bases, and 17 bases had no gene match. The germline CDR1 and CDR2 sequences are MGHRA and YSYEKL. CDR3 loop: CASSQYPSGAGYSHNEQFF. In nucleotides, the CDR3 is TGCGCCAGCAGCCAGTACCCTAGCGGGGCTGGATATTCTCACAATGAGCAGTTCTTC.

J is TRBJ1-3 and V is TRBV19; no clear D. The CDR3 length is 15 residues. Per germline, CDR1 LNHDA and CDR2 SQIVND (reference sequence). V was cut by 3 bases and J by 0 bases, with 9 bases left in between. CDR3 coding DNA: TGTGCCAGTAGTATGGAGAGAGTCTCTGGAAACACCATATATTTT. Residues: CASSMERVSGNTIYF.

The rearrangement links TRBV19 to TRBJ1-5; 7 bases map to TRBD1. Germline-derived CDR1 and CDR2 are LNHDA and SQIVND (reference sequence). The V and J ends lost 9 bases and 0 bases, in that order; junction bases with no gene match: 5. There are 14 residues in the CDR3. DNA of the CDR3: TGTGCCAGCACGGGACAGAATAGCAATCAGCCCCAGCATTTT. It specifies CASTGQNSNQPQHF.

This chain connects TRBV19 to TRBJ1-5; 8 positions agree with TRBD1. V trimming: 7 bases; J trimming: 6 bases; junction bases outside the gene matches: 11. This CDR3 region has 15 residues. In germline, CDR1 is LNHDA, CDR2 SQIVND (reference sequence). The CDR3 DNA reads TGTGCCAGTACACAGGGGGTTGGGATTAGTCAGCCCCAGCATTTT. It translates to CASTQGVGISQPQHF.

The rearrangement uses TRBV9 and TRBJ1-2, with TRBD1 identical over 7 bases. V lost 3 bases and J lost 1; bases outside the gene matches: 3. From germline, CDR1 is SGDLS and CDR2 YYNGEE. The CDR3 is 14 residues long. The chain's CDR3 is CASSGTGVNYGYTF. CDR3 in DNA: TGTGCCAGCAGCGGCACAGGGGTTAACTATGGCTACACCTTC.

The J gene is TRBJ2-1, the V gene TRBV4-1; tentatively, D is TRBD2 (5 bases). The CDR3 is made up of 16 amino acids. Germline lookup yields CDR1 MGHRA and CDR2 YSYEKL. The ends were cut back, 4 bases at V and 7 bases at J, with 20 bases in the middle. CDR3: CASSPAPERLKNEQFF. In nucleotides, the CDR3 is TGCGCCAGCAGCCCTGCTCCGGAGCGGTTGAAAAATGAGCAGTTCTTC.

This chain's CDR3 is CASSSTPGAPSNYGYTF. For the CDR3, the DNA is TGCGCCAGCAGCTCAACCCCAGGGGCGCCATCTAACTATGGCTACACCTTC. The chain uses TRBV5-1 and TRBJ1-2; possibly TRBD1 for D (6 bases). CDR1 and CDR2 (germline): SGHRS, YFSETQ. The V end lost 3 bases, the J end lost 0 bases, and 18 bases lay between the germline ends. The CDR3 length is 17 residues.

This clone was detected only once. The chain uses TRBV3-1 (or the pseudogene TRBV3-2) and TRBJ1-1; 9 bases fit TRBD1. CDR1 and CDR2 from the germline V gene are LGHDT and YNNKEL (reference sequence). Trimming took 6 bases from V and 2 from J; bases not matched to a gene: 4. The CDR3 sequence is 14 residues long. CDR3 sequence (DNA): TGTGCCAGCAGATGGGACAGGGCCAACACTGAAGCTTTCTTT. Encoded protein: CASRWDRANTEAFF.